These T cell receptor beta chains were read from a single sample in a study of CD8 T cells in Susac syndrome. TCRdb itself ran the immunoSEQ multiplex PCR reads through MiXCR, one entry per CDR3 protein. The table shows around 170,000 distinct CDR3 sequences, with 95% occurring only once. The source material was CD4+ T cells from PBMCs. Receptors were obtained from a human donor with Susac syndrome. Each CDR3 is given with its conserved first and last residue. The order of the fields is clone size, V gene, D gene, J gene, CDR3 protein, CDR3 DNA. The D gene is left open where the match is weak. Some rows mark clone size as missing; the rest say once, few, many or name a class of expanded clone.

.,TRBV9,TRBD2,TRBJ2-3,CASSDAGESTDTQYF,TGTGCCAGCAGCGATGCGGGGGAGAGCACAGATACGCAGTATTTT
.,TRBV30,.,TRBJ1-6,CAWSGTAISINSPLHF,TGTGCCTGGAGTGGGACAGCCATCTCAATTAATTCACCCCTCCACTTT
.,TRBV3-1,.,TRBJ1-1,CASSPKGGIHTEAFF,TGTGCCAGCAGCCCTAAGGGGGGTATCCACACTGAAGCTTTCTTT
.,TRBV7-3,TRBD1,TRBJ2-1,CASSPTGLSYNEQFF,TGTGCCAGCAGCCCGACAGGGTTGTCCTACAATGAGCAGTTCTTC
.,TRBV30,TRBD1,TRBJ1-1,CAWSVGGGVAEAFF,TGTGCCTGGAGTGTAGGGGGCGGGGTGGCTGAAGCTTTCTTT
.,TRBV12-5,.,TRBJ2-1,CASGTPTYPINNEQFF,TGTGCTAGTGGTACTCCGACGTACCCCATCAACAATGAGCAGTTCTTC
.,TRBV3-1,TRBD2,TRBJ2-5,CASSHLAGDHQETQYF,TGTGCCAGCAGCCATCTAGCGGGGGATCACCAAGAGACCCAGTACTTC
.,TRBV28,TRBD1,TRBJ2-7,CASRQIGQGAYEQYF,TGTGCCAGCAGGCAGATTGGACAGGGGGCCTACGAGCAGTACTTC
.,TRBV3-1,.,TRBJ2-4,CAAAGGTKNIQYF,TGTGCCGCCGCTGGGGGGACTAAAAACATTCAGTACTTC
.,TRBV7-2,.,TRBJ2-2,CASSSRRGEAAGELFF,TGTGCCAGCAGCTCCAGGCGGGGAGAAGCGGCCGGGGAGCTGTTTTTT
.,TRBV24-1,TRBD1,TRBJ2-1,CATSDSGTAHPKQYNEQFF,TGTGCCACCAGTGATTCCGGGACAGCCCATCCTAAGCAATACAATGAGCAGTTCTTC
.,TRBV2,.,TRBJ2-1,CASREDRTSYNEQFF,TGTGCCAGCAGGGAAGACAGGACATCCTACAATGAGCAGTTCTTC
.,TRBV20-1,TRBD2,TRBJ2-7,CSARRDYFTYEQYF,TGCAGTGCCCGCCGGGACTACTTTACCTACGAGCAGTACTTC
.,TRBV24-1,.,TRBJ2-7,CATSDRPRPEEYEQYF,TGTGCCACCAGTGATAGACCGCGGCCGGAGGAATACGAGCAGTACTTC
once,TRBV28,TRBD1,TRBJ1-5,CASSFTGGGRPQHF,TGTGCCAGCAGTTTCACAGGGGGCGGTCGGCCCCAGCATTTT
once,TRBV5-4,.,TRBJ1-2,CASNFLWTDGGYTF,TGTGCCAGCAACTTCCTATGGACAGATGGTGGCTACACCTTC
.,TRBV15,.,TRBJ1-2,CATSRVGQAGHGYTF,TGTGCCACCAGCAGAGTTGGGCAGGCGGGCCATGGCTACACCTTC
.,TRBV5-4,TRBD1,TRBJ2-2,CASSLAFRTGDTGELFF,TGTGCCAGCAGCTTGGCCTTTCGGACAGGGGATACCGGGGAGCTGTTTTTT
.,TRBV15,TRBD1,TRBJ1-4,CATALKNRGVNEKLFF,TGTGCCACCGCGCTAAAAAACAGGGGGGTTAATGAAAAACTGTTTTTT
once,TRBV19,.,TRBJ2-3,CASSIDSTYTDTQYF,TGTGCCAGTAGTATAGATTCAACCTACACAGATACGCAGTATTTT
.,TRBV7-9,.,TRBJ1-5,CASSIELSGINSNQPQHF,TGTGCCAGCAGCATCGAGTTGTCGGGAATCAATAGCAATCAGCCCCAGCATTTT
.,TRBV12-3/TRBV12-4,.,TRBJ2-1,CASAPSPTYNEQFF,TGTGCCAGCGCCCCTTCCCCGACCTACAATGAGCAGTTCTTC
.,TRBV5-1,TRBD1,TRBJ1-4,CASSSTGQWNEKLFF,TGCGCCAGCAGCTCAACGGGACAGTGGAATGAAAAACTGTTTTTT
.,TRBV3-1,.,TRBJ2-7,CASGGPSYEQYF,TGTGCCAGCGGGGGCCCTAGCTACGAGCAGTACTTC
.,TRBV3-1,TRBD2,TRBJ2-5,CASSQTSGGAGQETQYF,TGTGCCAGCAGCCAAACAAGCGGGGGGGCCGGGCAAGAGACCCAGTACTTC
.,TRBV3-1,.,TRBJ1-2,CASSQSGPGVGYTF,TGTGCCAGCAGCCAATCCGGTCCAGGGGTCGGCTACACCTTC
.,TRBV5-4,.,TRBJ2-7,CASSLPGSSYEQYF,TGTGCCAGCAGCTTGCCGGGGAGCTCCTACGAGCAGTACTTC
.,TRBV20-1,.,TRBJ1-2,CSARTVSWANYGYTF,TGCAGTGCGAGGACCGTGAGTTGGGCTAACTATGGCTACACCTTC
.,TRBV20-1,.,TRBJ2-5,CSAPRGTQGQETQYF,TGCAGTGCTCCTCGCGGGACGCAAGGCCAAGAGACCCAGTACTTC